One sample yielded the 24 T cell receptor beta chains listed below, sequenced in a study of post-analysis software for immune sequencing data. Each TCR beta cDNA library carried unique molecular identifiers. TCRdb processed the PCR reads anew with MiXCR; each CDR3 protein has one entry. The table has about 540,000 distinct CDR3 sequences, around 31% seen once. These receptors have no identified antigens. Study observations and caveats: Comparison of patients with controls showed 5 or 6 TRBV segments more frequent in patients, TRBV5-6, TRBV5-1 and TRBV20-1 among them.

The sample was blood. The receptor set was obtained from a girl aged 2 to 17 with multiple sclerosis.

This clonotype was seen ten or more times. CDR3 nucleotide sequence: TGTGCCAGCAGCCGCGGACTAGCAGTTGAGACCCAGTACTTC. This encodes CASSRGLAVETQYF. The chain joins TRBV6-5 to TRBJ2-5; 8 bases line up with TRBD2. J was trimmed by 5 bases and V by 6 bases; bases with no gene match: 8. The CDR3 covers 14 residues. Germline CDR1 MNHEY, CDR2 SVGAGI.

The chain is built from TRBV10-3 and TRBJ1-2; 8 positions agree with TRBD1. This CDR3 region has 17 residues. V was pared by 5 bases and J by 2 bases, with 13 bases of the junction left unmatched. Germline lookup yields CDR1 ENHRY and CDR2 SYGVKD. This chain's CDR3 is CAISRYPETGENYGYTF. The CDR3 region has the DNA TGTGCCATCAGTCGTTACCCTGAGACAGGGGAAAACTATGGCTACACCTTC.

This clonotype was seen more than once but under ten times. The J gene is TRBJ1-2, the V gene TRBV12-3 or TRBV12-4; 9 bases map to TRBD1. The CDR3 is made up of 13 amino acids. The J segment lost 6 bases and the V segment lost 6 bases, leaving 5 bases of the junction unmatched. The CDR3 DNA is TGTGCCAGCAGAGAAACAGGGGGCGATGGCTACACCTTC. It encodes CASRETGGDGYTF.

For this clonotype: A much larger clone is a single base away; this may be a read error. The rearrangement links TRBV28 to TRBJ1-2; weak D call: TRBD1 (6 bases). Germline V lookup: CDR1 MDHEN, CDR2 SYDVKM. CDR3 length: 13 amino acids. V dropped 6 bases and J dropped 4 bases, with 12 bases sitting between them. The CDR3 DNA reads as TGTGCCAGCAGCCCGGACAGCAGCTATGGCTACACCTTC. Protein: CASSPDSSYGYTF.

The chain has TRBV20-1 and TRBJ2-5, with D perhaps TRBD1 (6 bases). Trimming took 7 bases from V and 7 from J, leaving 34 bases between them. Germline-derived CDR1 and CDR2 are DFQATT and SNEGSKA (reference sequence). The CDR3 consists of 18 residues. The chain's CDR3 is CSVALLMGRGAPQGTQYF. The CDR3 nucleotides are TGCAGTGTGGCCCTCTTAATGGGCAGGGGAGCCCCCCAGGGGACCCAGTACTTC.

This CDR3 reads CASSLLVGDRDPGANVLTF. As DNA, the CDR3 is TGCGCCAGCAGCCTCCTCGTCGGGGACAGGGATCCTGGGGCCAACGTCCTGACTTTC. The rearrangement links TRBV4-1 to TRBJ2-6; 9 bases align to TRBD1. This CDR3 spans 19 amino acids. J lost 2 bases, V lost 4 bases, and 12 bases had no gene match. The germline CDR1 and CDR2 sequences are MGHRA and YSYEKL.

This clonotype was observed at least ten times. J is TRBJ2-1 and V is TRBV6-1; D ambiguous. CDR1 MNHNS and CDR2 SASEGT come from the germline V gene. The CDR3 contains 15 residues. V dropped 1 base and J dropped 0 bases, with 7 bases sitting between them. CDR3 residues: CASSEEAGSYNEQFF. The CDR3 DNA reads as TGTGCCAGCAGTGAAGAGGCCGGCTCCTACAATGAGCAGTTCTTC.

This clonotype was observed a handful of times. The chain has TRBV6-2 or TRBV6-3 and TRBJ2-5; D gene uncertain. Trimming shortened V by 10 bases and J by 2 bases, and 14 bases separated the two germline ends. In germline, CDR1 is MNHEY, CDR2 SVGEGT. CDR3 size: 13 residues. The DNA of the CDR3 is TGTGCCACGATAAACGGTGGGCAAGAGACCCAGTACTTC. This gives the protein CATINGGQETQYF.

This clonotype was picked up one time. V and J are TRBV2 and TRBJ1-5; D ambiguous. The CDR3 is made up of 12 amino acids. V lost 7 bases, J lost 2 bases, and 6 bases lay in between. CDR1 and CDR2 from the germline V gene are SNHLY and FYNNEI. The CDR3 is CASKAGNQPQHF. DNA of the CDR3: TGTGCCAGCAAGGCAGGCAATCAGCCCCAGCATTTT.

The sample holds many counts of this clonotype. The CDR3 loop reads CASSLAYSETQYF. Here the CDR3 DNA reads TGCGCCAGCAGCTTGGCTTATTCGGAGACCCAGTACTTC. The rearrangement links TRBV5-1 to TRBJ2-5; D remains unclear. The V end lost 0 bases, the J end lost 5 bases, and 8 bases lay between the germline ends. CDR1 and CDR2 (germline): SGHRS, YFSETQ. This CDR3 is built from 13 residues.

The rearrangement links TRBV5-1 to TRBJ2-5; D is unresolved. The CDR3 sequence is 16 residues long. V lost 0 bases and J lost 4, with 16 bases in between. Germline CDR1 reads SGHRS; CDR2 reads YFSETQ. The CDR3 reads CASSLAISDPRETQYF. DNA for the CDR3: TGCGCCAGCAGCTTGGCCATATCCGACCCCCGAGAGACCCAGTACTTC. The entire variable domain, with the rest obtained from reference TRBV5-1 and TRBJ2-5, is as follows: KAGVTQTPRYLIKTRGQQVTLSCSPISGHRSVSWYQQTPGQGLQFLFEYFSETQRNKGNFPGRFSGRQFSNSRSEMNVSTLELGDSALYLCASSLAISDPRETQYFGPGTRLLVL.

This chain joins TRBV5-5 and TRBJ2-3, with D perhaps matching TRBD1 (6 bases). CDR3 length: 16 residues. Trimming removed 3 bases at V and 2 bases at J, with 16 bases between. In germline, CDR1 is SGHKS, CDR2 YYEKEE (reference sequence). The CDR3 spells CASSWPEGDPTDTQYF. The CDR3 bases are TGTGCCAGCAGCTGGCCAGAGGGGGACCCCACAGATACGCAGTATTTT.

Only a few counts were recorded for this clonotype. The rearrangement uses TRBV24-1 and TRBJ2-1; no firm D call. The V and J ends lost 9 bases and 8 bases respectively, with 10 bases between them. Germline V gene lookup returns CDR1 KGHDR and CDR2 SFDVKD. This CDR3 spans 11 amino acids. In nucleotides, the CDR3 is TGTGCCACCTCGTATCTCGATGAGCAGTTCTTC. Protein sequence: CATSYLDEQFF.

This clonotype was seen a handful of times. The chain carries TRBV6-5 and TRBJ1-2, with D maybe TRBD1 (5 bases). Between the trimmed V and J ends, which lost 5 bases and 5 bases, there was a span of 15 bases. The CDR3 is 14 amino acids. The germline CDR1 and CDR2 sequences are MNHEY and SVGAGI. CDR3 loop: CASSKTGTEYGYTF. The CDR3 bases are TGTGCCAGCAGTAAAACCGGGACCGAGTATGGCTACACCTTC.

The V and J genes are TRBV7-9 and TRBJ1-3; 9 bases agree with TRBD1. After removal of 4 bases from V and 8 bases from J, the junction contained 6 bases not matched to a gene. Germline values: CDR1 SEHNR, CDR2 FQNEAQ (reference sequence). The CDR3 totals 14 residues. CDR3 sequence reads: CASSSRTGVDTIYF. CDR3 nucleotide sequence: TGTGCCAGCAGCTCCAGGACAGGGGTTGACACCATATATTTT. The complete variable domain, with remaining parts taken from reference TRBV7-9 and TRBJ1-3, reads DTGVSQNPRHKITKRGQNVTFRCDPISEHNRLYWYRQTLGQGPEFLTYFQNEAQLEKSRLLSDRFSAERPKGSFSTLEIQRTEQGDSAMYLCASSSRTGVDTIYFGEGSWLTVV.

This sequence joins TRBV6-5 and TRBJ1-1; no definite D call. CDR1 MNHEY and CDR2 SVGAGI come from the germline V gene. Trimming cost V 7 bases and J 7 bases, with 16 bases left between them. The CDR3 is 13 residues long. CDR3 region: CASTLRPGDEAFF. The CDR3, as DNA: TGTGCCAGCACCCTTCGGCCGGGCGATGAAGCTTTCTTT.

This clonotype has more than one count but fewer than ten. This chain uses TRBV20-1 with TRBJ2-4; the D is unclear. The CDR3 consists of 15 residues. Germline V gives CDR1 DFQATT, CDR2 SNEGSKA (reference sequence). With 3 bases removed from V and 0 bases from J, the gap between germline ends came to 12 bases. The DNA of the CDR3 is TGCAGTGCTAGCACGCTCTCATTAGCCAAAAACATTCAGTACTTC. Amino acids: CSASTLSLAKNIQYF.

The rearrangement links TRBV20-1 to TRBJ2-7; D unresolved. The CDR3 covers 11 residues. Trimming shortened V by 6 bases and J by 7 bases, and 13 bases separated the two germline ends. Germline V gene lookup returns CDR1 DFQATT and CDR2 SNEGSKA (reference sequence). The CDR3 DNA reads TGCAGTGCCCGAGTGTTAAATGAGCAGTACTTC. Protein sequence: CSARVLNEQYF.

This chain connects TRBV5-1 to TRBJ1-4; TRBD1 aligns across 8 bases. The CDR3 sequence is 14 residues long. Germline V gene data show CDR1 as SGHRS and CDR2 as YFSETQ. With 4 bases clipped from V and 7 bases from J, the junction kept 6 bases outside the gene matches. The CDR3 region has the DNA TGCGCCAGCAGCCCGGGACAGGAGGGTGAAAAACTGTTTTTT. This gives the protein CASSPGQEGEKLFF.

The gene calls are TRBV14 and TRBJ2-1; TRBD2 aligns across 10 bases. V shed 0 bases and J 6 bases; nucleotides not matched to a gene: 11. Germline CDR1 SGHDN, CDR2 FVKESK. This CDR3 spans 18 amino acids. The CDR3 protein is CASSQDQGERGGRNEQFF. The CDR3 DNA reads TGTGCCAGCAGCCAAGACCAAGGCGAGCGGGGGGGTCGCAATGAGCAGTTCTTC.

There are many counts of this clonotype. V usage is TRBV5-1 and J usage is TRBJ1-1, with TRBD1 as a possible D gene (5 bases). Germline V lookup: CDR1 SGHRS, CDR2 YFSETQ. This CDR3 comprises 13 residues. V was shortened by 4 bases and J by 4 bases, with 11 bases between the two germline ends. The CDR3 sequence: CASSVGRSTEAFF. The CDR3 bases are TGCGCCAGCAGCGTGGGACGATCCACTGAAGCTTTCTTT.

The chain combines TRBV9 with TRBJ2-3; 8 positions agree with TRBD2. Germline values: CDR1 SGDLS, CDR2 YYNGEE. The trim removed 6 bases at V and 8 bases at J, leaving 14 bases unmatched. The CDR3 has 15 residues. DNA for the CDR3: TGTGCCAGCACCGGAGAAGCGGGGGCCGATCCTACGCAGTATTTT. Protein: CASTGEAGADPTQYF. The full variable domain, with the rest looked up from reference TRBV9 and TRBJ2-3, is DSGVTQTPKHLITATGQRVTLRCSPRSGDLSVYWYQQSLDQGLQFLIQYYNGEERAKGNILERFSAQQFPDLHSELNLSSLELGDSALYFCASTGEAGADPTQYFGPGTRLTVL.

CDR3 DNA sequence: TGCGCCAGCAGCCTACTAGCGGGGGCTACCTACAATGAGCAGTTCTTC. Translated: CASSLLAGATYNEQFF. The gene calls are TRBV5-1 and TRBJ2-1; 11 bases align to TRBD2. This CDR3 region has 16 residues. Germline V gene sequence: CDR1 SGHRS, CDR2 YFSETQ. The V gene end was trimmed by 4 bases and the J gene end by 2 bases; junction bases not matched to a gene: 5.

This clonotype has only a few counts. The chain recombines TRBV20-1 with TRBJ2-7; no firm D call. Germline V lookup: CDR1 DFQATT, CDR2 SNEGSKA (reference sequence). The CDR3 is made up of 10 amino acids. Trimming shortened V by 5 bases and J by 10 bases, and 12 bases separated the two germline ends. The CDR3 DNA follows: TGCAGTGCTCCTTTCGGTCTTCAGTACTTC. Translated: CSAPFGLQYF.